These T cell receptor beta chains were read from a single sample in a study of cytomegalovirus exposure and HLA in healthy donors. Measured with immunoSEQ multiplex PCR; TCRdb has only the in-frame clones, and not every one. The sample has over 100,000 clones, 64% seen once. What was sequenced was PBMCs. The receptors come from a woman in her forties in good health and CMV-seronegative. Each CDR3 is given with its conserved first and last residue. Each record gives: D gene, clone size, V gene, J gene, CDR3 protein, CDR3 DNA. The D gene is left open where the match is weak. Clone size is given for some rows only: seen once, a few or many times, or a class if the clone is expanded.

TRBD1	once	TRBV4-3	TRBJ2-1	CASSHQGAGRNEQFF	TGCGCCAGCAGCCACCAGGGGGCAGGGAGGAATGAGCAGTTCTTC
.	few	TRBV7-9	TRBJ1-1	CASSPSLRGTEAFF	TGTGCCAGCAGCCCTAGTCTGAGAGGCACTGAAGCTTTCTTT
.	once	TRBV28	TRBJ1-5	CASSLGSTSNQPQHF	TGTGCCAGCAGTTTAGGCAGTACAAGCAATCAGCCCCAGCATTTT
TRBD1	few	TRBV9	TRBJ1-1	CASSEVPGQGANYAFF	TGTGCCAGCAGCGAGGTTCCGGGACAGGGGGCGAATTATGCTTTCTTT
TRBD1	once	TRBV6-1	TRBJ1-2	CASSESGQIGGYTF	TGTGCCAGCAGTGAGTCGGGACAGATTGGGGGCTACACCTTC
TRBD1	.	TRBV2	TRBJ1-5	CATMDRVNQPQHF	TGTGCCACTATGGACAGGGTGAATCAGCCCCAGCATTTT
TRBD2	.	TRBV4-1	TRBJ2-1	CASSQWGLANPHEQFF	TGCGCCAGCAGCCAATGGGGACTAGCGAACCCCCATGAGCAGTTCTTC
.	.	TRBV5-1	TRBJ2-5	CASSPGTKETQYF	TGCGCCAGCAGCCCGGGGACAAAAGAGACCCAGTACTTC
.	once	TRBV7-6	TRBJ2-2	CASSLNPANTGELFF	TGTGCCAGCAGCTTAAACCCAGCGAACACCGGGGAGCTGTTTTTT
.	.	TRBV18	TRBJ2-7	CASSGGGDEQYF	TGTGCCAGCTCGGGGGGGGGCGACGAGCAGTACTTC
.	.	TRBV4-3	TRBJ2-7	CASSQDLGRGDYEQYF	TGCGCCAGCAGCCAAGATCTAGGAAGAGGAGACTACGAGCAGTACTTC
.	.	TRBV19	TRBJ1-5	CASSKVQGWSNQPQHF	TGTGCCAGTAGTAAGGTCCAGGGTTGGAGCAATCAGCCCCAGCATTTT
.	once	TRBV5-1	TRBJ1-1	CASSLVLASNAEAFF	TGCGCCAGCAGCTTGGTTCTGGCAAGTAACGCTGAAGCTTTCTTT
TRBD2	.	TRBV4-3	TRBJ2-3	CASSPSTSGAYTQYF	TGCGCCAGCAGCCCGAGTACTAGCGGGGCCTATACGCAGTATTTT
.	few	TRBV4-2	TRBJ1-4	CASSQGRRVDEKLFF	TGTGCCAGCAGCCAAGGACGGCGGGTAGATGAAAAACTGTTTTTT
.	few	TRBV5-6	TRBJ1-3	CASSGPGERSNTIYF	TGTGCCAGCAGCGGGCCAGGGGAGCGTTCAAACACCATATATTTT
TRBD2	.	TRBV11-1	TRBJ2-3	CASSLQGAGDSRNTQYF	TGTGCCAGCAGCCTCCAGGGAGCGGGGGACTCAAGGAATACGCAGTATTTT
.	.	TRBV4-1	TRBJ2-6	CASSPRTGANVLTF	TGCGCCAGCAGCCCCAGGACAGGGGCCAACGTCCTGACTTTC
TRBD1	.	TRBV27	TRBJ1-6	CASSSTGVYNSPLHF	TGTGCCAGCAGTTCGACAGGGGTGTATAATTCACCCCTCCACTTT
TRBD1	.	TRBV5-8	TRBJ2-7	CASSPRDRGYEQYF	TGTGCCAGCAGCCCGCGGGACAGGGGTTACGAGCAGTACTTC
.	.	TRBV10-3	TRBJ2-7	CAISPLGDSDFQYF	TGTGCCATCAGTCCTTTGGGGGACTCGGACTTCCAGTACTTC
.	.	TRBV28	TRBJ1-4	CASSFQNVYEKLFF	TGTGCCAGCAGTTTCCAGAACGTATATGAAAAACTGTTTTTT